The rows below give T cell receptor beta chains drawn from one sample of a study of T-cell reconstitution after alpha-beta-depleted transplantation in children. TCRdb itself ran the PCR reads through MiXCR, one entry per CDR3 protein. The sample consists of about 540,000 distinct CDR3 sequences, 15% to 20% of them appearing once. Sequences were derived from PBMCs from the stem cell graft donor, sampled from the stem cell graft. Receptor source: a human donor who donated a stem cell graft to a child with acute lymphoblastic leukemia. Each CDR3 is given with its conserved first and last residue. D genes are given only for firm matches. Clone sizes are given selectively: once, few, many, or a class where the clone is expanded.

V	D	J	size	DNA	CDR3
TRBV29-1	NA	TRBJ2-5	NA	TGCAGCGTTGATTTCGCAGAGATTCAAGAGACCCAGTACTTC	CSVDFAEIQETQYF
TRBV6-2/TRBV6-3	NA	TRBJ1-5	many	TGTGCCAGCAGGACCCCCAATCAGCCCCAGCATTTT	CASRTPNQPQHF
TRBV27	NA	TRBJ2-7	few	TGTGCCAGCAACAGCTACGAGCAGTACTTC	CASNSYEQYF
TRBV10-3	NA	TRBJ2-1	NA	TGTGCCATCAGTGACTCGGTTGGGCGCGGGATAGGACAGTTCTTC	CAISDSVGRGIGQFF
TRBV10-1	NA	TRBJ2-1	many	TGCGCCAGCAGTGAGCTGACTATCAATGAGCAGTTCTTC	CASSELTINEQFF
TRBV15	TRBD1	TRBJ1-3	few	TGTGCCACCAGCAGATCGGGGACAGGGGGGATTTCAGGAAACACCATATATTTT	CATSRSGTGGISGNTIYF
TRBV11-2	NA	TRBJ2-7	NA	TGTGCCAGCAGCTCCCCCACCGACAGGGGACTACCCTACGAGCAGTACTTC	CASSSPTDRGLPYEQYF
TRBV20-1	NA	TRBJ2-1	NA	TGCAGTGCTAGGGACGCCGGGTACAATGAGCAGTTCTTC	CSARDAGYNEQFF
TRBV15	TRBD1	TRBJ2-7	few	TGTGCCACCAGCAGCGTACAGGGGGCAGAGCAGTACTTC	CATSSVQGAEQYF
TRBV7-3	NA	TRBJ2-1	few	TGTGCCAGCAGTCGGGACAGACCCTTTGGGGCGGGAGTTGGTAATGAGCAGTTCTTC	CASSRDRPFGAGVGNEQFF
TRBV12-3/TRBV12-4	NA	TRBJ2-1	many	TGTGCCAGCAGTTTGAAGTACAATGAGCAGTTCTTC	CASSLKYNEQFF
TRBV3-1	NA	TRBJ2-1	NA	TGTGCCAGCAGCCATAGGGAGGATGAGCAGTTCTTC	CASSHREDEQFF
TRBV6-5	NA	TRBJ2-7	NA	TGTGCCAGCAGTTCGGGACTTTCTTATTACGAGCAGTACTTC	CASSSGLSYYEQYF
TRBV4-1	NA	TRBJ1-2	NA	TGCGCCAGCAGCCAGCTGTTTAGGTCGGTACAGGCGAACTATGGCTACACCTTC	CASSQLFRSVQANYGYTF
TRBV7-9	TRBD1	TRBJ2-5	NA	TGTGCCAGCAGGGAGACAGGGGCCGAAGAGACCCAGTACTTC	CASRETGAEETQYF
TRBV27	TRBD2	TRBJ2-5	few	TGTGCCAGCAGGGGGACTAGTACCCAGACCCAGTACTTC	CASRGTSTQTQYF
TRBV5-1	TRBD1	TRBJ1-2	few	TGCGCCAGCAGCGTGAACCCGGGACAGGTAGACGGCTACACCTTC	CASSVNPGQVDGYTF
TRBV7-9	NA	TRBJ2-7	NA	TGTGCCAGCACCAATATCACCTACGAGCAGTACTTC	CASTNITYEQYF
TRBV4-1	TRBD1	TRBJ1-2	NA	TGCGCCAGCAGCCGGGAGACAGGGGGCCTTAACTATGGCTACACCTTC	CASSRETGGLNYGYTF
TRBV20-1	TRBD2	TRBJ2-1	few	TGCAGTGCTAGAGAGCCGGGACTAGCGGGATCAGGAGAGCAGTTCTTC	CSAREPGLAGSGEQFF
TRBV19	NA	TRBJ1-5	NA	TGTGCCAGTAGTATTCGGACAGGCAATCAGCCCCAGCATTTT	CASSIRTGNQPQHF
TRBV10-1	TRBD1	TRBJ2-2	NA	TGCGCCAGCAGTAAGGACAGGGCCTCCCGGGAGCTGTTTTTT	CASSKDRASRELFF
TRBV9	NA	TRBJ1-1	NA	TGTGCCAGCAGCGTAGTGGGGGTTTTAGGGGGAACTGAAGCTTTCTTT	CASSVVGVLGGTEAFF
TRBV12-3/TRBV12-4	TRBD1	TRBJ2-7	NA	TGTGCCAGCAGTTTGTATACAGGGGGACCCTACGAGCAGTACTTC	CASSLYTGGPYEQYF
TRBV29-1	NA	TRBJ1-1	NA	TGCAGCATTACAGGGAAGGACACTGAAGCTTTCTTT	CSITGKDTEAFF
TRBV20-1	TRBD2	TRBJ2-1	NA	TGCAGTGCTAGAGACCGCGAAACCCTAGCGGGAGGGCCCCGGTACAATGAGCAGTTCTTC	CSARDRETLAGGPRYNEQFF
TRBV4-1	TRBD2	TRBJ2-1	NA	TGCGCCAGCAGCGCGGGTGAAGCGGGAGCGAAGGGCAATGAGCAGTTCTTC	CASSAGEAGAKGNEQFF
TRBV12-3/TRBV12-4	NA	TRBJ2-3	NA	TGTGCCAGCAGTTTGGCGGGACTGGGAGATACGCAGTATTTT	CASSLAGLGDTQYF
TRBV7-9	NA	TRBJ1-5	NA	TGTGCCAGCAGCTTAGCCCTTAGCAATCAGCCCCAGCATTTT	CASSLALSNQPQHF
TRBV12-3/TRBV12-4	NA	TRBJ1-1	NA	TGTGCCAGCAGTTTGGCAAAGGGTCCGCTCACTGAAGCTTTCTTT	CASSLAKGPLTEAFF
TRBV20-1	NA	TRBJ1-1	NA	TGCAGTGCTTCCGGACCCTTAAATACTTTCTTT	CSASGPLNTFF
TRBV5-5	NA	TRBJ2-7	few	TGTGCCAGCAGCTTGACCCGGGGGCGCGGCTACGAGCAGTACTTC	CASSLTRGRGYEQYF
TRBV27	TRBD1	TRBJ1-5	few	TGTGCCAGCAGTAACAGGGGATACAATCAGCCCCAGCATTTT	CASSNRGYNQPQHF
TRBV12-5	NA	TRBJ1-1	few	TGTGCTAGTGGTTTTGAGGGGGGCTCTGAAGCTTTCTTT	CASGFEGGSEAFF
TRBV12-3/TRBV12-4	TRBD2	TRBJ2-1	NA	TGTGCCAGCAGTTTCACTAGCGGGAGGGTCAATGAGCAGTTCTTC	CASSFTSGRVNEQFF
TRBV5-1	TRBD2	TRBJ2-1	many	TGCGCCAGCGCCGAGCGGGAGGGCCGAGGAAATGAGCAGTTCTTC	CASAEREGRGNEQFF
TRBV20-1	NA	TRBJ1-1	NA	TGCAGTGCTAGAGAACTGGAGACCACTGAAGCTTTCTTT	CSARELETTEAFF
TRBV4-2	TRBD2	TRBJ2-2	few	TGTGCCAGCAGCCTTGAGGTAGCGGGAGACACCGGGGAGCTGTTTTTT	CASSLEVAGDTGELFF
TRBV6-1	NA	TRBJ1-2	NA	TGTGCCAACCGATGGGCTTCTAACTATGGCTACACCTTC	CANRWASNYGYTF
TRBV20-1	TRBD1	TRBJ2-7	NA	TGCAGTGCTGAGGGACAGGGGCCTGGGGAGCAGTACTTC	CSAEGQGPGEQYF
TRBV7-9	NA	TRBJ1-4	few	TGTGCCAGCAGCTTACGGGGTTTAACCGAAAAACTGTTTTTT	CASSLRGLTEKLFF
TRBV6-1	NA	TRBJ1-3	NA	TGTGCCAGCAGTGAATTGGGGGCTTCAGTCCCTGGAAACACCATATATTTT	CASSELGASVPGNTIYF
TRBV12-3/TRBV12-4	NA	TRBJ2-7	few	TGTGCCAGCAGTTTAGCGCTCGGTTCCTACGAGCAGTACTTC	CASSLALGSYEQYF
TRBV4-1	NA	TRBJ2-5	NA	TGCGCCAGCAGCCAGAGGGGTTTCCAAGAGACCCAGTACTTC	CASSQRGFQETQYF
TRBV11-1	TRBD1	TRBJ2-3	NA	TGTGCCAGCAGCCTTCCCCCACCAAGCGGGACAGGGGGAATCACAGATACGCAGTATTTT	CASSLPPPSGTGGITDTQYF
TRBV30	NA	TRBJ2-7	NA	TGTGCCTGGAGTGTTTTAGACCCGGGAGAGCAGTACTTC	CAWSVLDPGEQYF
TRBV7-8	NA	TRBJ2-2	NA	TGTGCCAGCAGCTTAGGAGTTTACTACACCGGGGAGCTGTTTTTT	CASSLGVYYTGELFF
TRBV5-1	NA	TRBJ2-7	NA	TGCGCCAGCAGCTTGCAGTCAAGCTCCTACGAGCAGTACTTC	CASSLQSSSYEQYF
TRBV7-3	NA	TRBJ2-2	few	TGTGCCAGCAGCTCGACTAGTATAGGCACCGGGGAGCTGTTTTTT	CASSSTSIGTGELFF
TRBV5-4	NA	TRBJ1-2	NA	TGTGCCAGCAGCTTGGGCAGGGAATCGATCTATGGCTACACCTTC	CASSLGRESIYGYTF
TRBV11-2	NA	TRBJ2-1	few	TGTGCCAGCTCCGACCCCACAGGGGGGGTGGATTCGTTTGAGCAGTTCTTC	CASSDPTGGVDSFEQFF